This T cell receptor beta chain was found in a study of vaccination effects on CD4 cells after COVID-19 (dated by TCRdb to the early 2020s). In the study overall: Post-vaccine samples across the study were collected a median of 72 days after the second dose, with a range of 14 to 241. SARS-CoV-2 spike-specific CD4+ TCR repertoires from before and after mRNA vaccination were compared in COVID-19 convalescent patients and in infection-naive vaccine recipients. The full study included over 8 COVID-19 convalescent patients and several SARS-CoV-2-naive healthy vaccine recipients. In the study, cultures from other donors were sequenced using the Oncomine TCR Beta short-read assay on an Illumina iSeq 100.

From a lookup of the germline V gene, CDR1 and CDR2 are SGHRS and YFSETQ. Taken from cysteine to phenylalanine, the CDR3 has 16 residues. CDR3 DNA is the only sequence kept; it has 48 bases, read in frame from the first base. V is pared back by 0 bases and J by 4 bases, with 15 bases lying between the germline termini. Receptor amplification or capture employed the immunoSEQ multiplex PCR assay. DNA from the cultured, isolated CD4+ T cells was subjected to TCR beta CDR3 sequencing. On the study's bioinformatics: Non-productive TCR sequences were removed and reads were trimmed to the CDR3 region, keeping CDR3s of at least 7 amino acids. The MANAFEST web app was used to identify antigen-specific clonotypes by comparing expansion in peptide wells with expansion in reference cultures. Positive clones required FDR<0.05 expansion versus reference and all other wells, odds ratio above 5, and frequency above 0.1% in two replicate wells. Clonotypes significantly expanded in SARS-CoV-2 spike wells and in at least one common cold coronavirus spike condition were defined as cross-reactive. CDR3 similarity was assessed by Levenshtein distance with the stringdist R package, and unrooted trees were built with ape in R 3.6.1. Imported from immuneACCESS, the table was reduced by TCRdb to in-frame sequences with V and J called. These copies leave out some clones; in studies compared against another copy, an unresolved V gene accounts for under half, and the cause of the remainder is not known. V and J calls and clone size are those listed in that table; D and trimming were worked out from the DNA. The sample contains under 85,000 clones, about three quarters of them found a single time. Around 1.1% of the sample is taken by the ten largest.

As to this clone: It lacks a known antigen. Base qualities are not recorded, but no much larger clone differs from it by a single base.

Results the study describes overall, beyond this receptor: In healthy vaccine recipients, vaccine-induced clones were almost all SARS-CoV-2 mono-reactive, with only 1 of 255 being cross-reactive with common cold coronaviruses. The study was limited by a small number of convalescent patients, and early post-infection timepoints were lacking. Clones induced by infection and clones induced by vaccination both contracted markedly at late timepoints after vaccination, which fits with T cell responses waning over time.

In the ViraFEST assay, PBMC were stimulated with viral peptide pools, and TCR sequencing was then used to find antigen-specific CD4+ T cell clonotypes based on their expansion. After 10 days of culture, CD4+ T cells were isolated with the EasySep CD4+ T cell isolation kit. Two doses of either the BNT162b2 or the mRNA-1273 mRNA SARS-CoV-2 vaccine were administered to participants. Negative nucleocapsid antibody results before and after vaccination confirmed that the healthy vaccine recipients had no prior SARS-CoV-2 infection. Each well held under 2.5 million PBMC cultured in IMDM containing around 5.1% human AB serum, 8.5 to 10 IU/ml IL-2 and gentamicin, along with roughly 10 ug/ml peptides. Half of the culture medium was replaced with fresh IL-2-containing medium on days 3 and 7. Unless noted otherwise, every peptide stimulation condition was cultured in triplicate wells. Using Ficoll-Paque Plus gradient centrifugation, PBMC were separated from whole blood and then either used fresh or cryopreserved at -140C. The overlapping peptide pools covered the spike proteins of SARS-CoV-2 and of the common cold coronaviruses HCoV-NL63, HCoV-OC43 and HCoV-229E. Genomic DNA was extracted from cultured CD4+ T cells with the QIAamp micro DNA kit.

Specimen: CD4+ T cells from PBMCs cultured with HCoV-OC43 spike peptides, collected after COVID-19 vaccination. The sample's cell subset or site, from its label and the paper: HCoV-OC43 spike overlapping peptide pool stimulation. This TCR was recovered from a human donor who received a COVID-19 vaccine. The chain was built from TRBV5-1 and TRBJ2-3, and perhaps TRBD2 as D gene, on 5 matching bases. The CDR3 reads as follows: CASSLGTSRTADTQYF. The base sequence is TGCGCCAGCAGCTTGGGGACTTCCAGAACGGCAGATACGCAGTATTTT.